Following are 22 T cell receptor beta chains from one sample sequenced in a study of control samples from healthy donors and cancer patients. TCRdb's table, derived via immunoSEQ multiplex PCR, lists solely in-frame clones and lacks some. The sample includes under 150,000 clones, about 90% seen only once; the top ten take 6.5% to 9.5%. The sequencing input was PBMCs. Receptors originate from a man over 45 with head and neck cancer.

The chain uses TRBV5-6 and TRBJ2-7; maybe TRBD2 (5 bases). The CDR3 has 15 residues. V was pared by 2 bases and J by 0 bases, with 12 bases between. Germline values: CDR1 SGHDT, CDR2 YYEEEE. The CDR3 sequence is CASSFAGGGSYEQYF. In DNA, the CDR3 is TGTGCCAGCAGCTTCGCCGGAGGAGGCTCCTACGAGCAGTACTTC.

The gene calls are TRBV19 and TRBJ2-7; 7 nucleotides line up with TRBD1. Germline CDR1 is LNHDA and CDR2 is SQIVND (reference sequence). Unmatched junction bases numbered 9, after V lost 5 bases and J lost 2 bases. CDR3 size: 15 residues. The chain's CDR3 is CASSPQGEWAYEQYF. As DNA, the CDR3 is TGTGCCAGTAGTCCTCAGGGGGAATGGGCCTACGAGCAGTACTTC.

The rearrangement joins TRBV7-9 to TRBJ1-2; 9 bases align to TRBD1. The V gene end was trimmed by 1 base and the J gene end by 8 bases; junction bases not matched to a gene: 5. The CDR3 runs 14 residues. CDR1 and CDR2 from the germline V gene are SEHNR and FQNEAQ (reference sequence). CDR3 nucleotides: TGTGCCAGCAGCTTAGACAGGGGGCCAGGGGGCTACACCTTC. As protein: CASSLDRGPGGYTF.

The rearrangement uses TRBV6-5 and TRBJ2-7; 7 bases are shared with TRBD2. Germline V gene lookup returns CDR1 MNHEY and CDR2 SVGAGI. CDR3 size: 15 residues. J gave up 5 bases and V 0 bases, and 7 bases lay outside the gene matches. CDR3: CASSYSGGLAHEQYF. CDR3 coding DNA: TGTGCCAGCAGTTACTCCGGGGGGTTAGCCCACGAGCAGTACTTC.

This rearrangement joins TRBV7-6 to TRBJ2-2; 7 positions agree with TRBD1. Germline CDR1 and CDR2: SGHVS and FNYEAQ. The CDR3 contains 16 residues. Losses at the gene ends were 1 base for V and 5 bases for J; bases not matched to a gene: 7. CDR3 amino acids: CASSLVDRVTTGELFF. Written as DNA, the CDR3 is TGTGCCAGCAGCTTAGTTGACAGGGTTACAACCGGGGAGCTGTTTTTT. The whole variable domain, remainder taken from reference TRBV7-6 and TRBJ2-2, is GAGVSQSPRYKVTKRGQDVALRCDPISGHVSLYWYRQALGQGPEFLTYFNYEAQQDKSGLPNDRFSAERPEGSISTLTIQRTEQRDSAMYRCASSLVDRVTTGELFFGEGSRLTVL.

The genes are TRBV12-3 or TRBV12-4 and TRBJ1-2, with no clear D. This CDR3 is 13 amino acids long. V lost 3 bases and J 10 bases, leaving 15 bases between the germline ends. CDR3 amino acids: CASSFRPFHDYTF. DNA of the CDR3: TGTGCCAGCAGTTTTAGGCCTTTCCACGACTACACCTTC.

This chain connects TRBV9 to TRBJ2-5; TRBD2 aligns across 8 bases. Germline loops: CDR1 SGDLS, CDR2 YYNGEE. This CDR3 contains 17 residues. With 0 bases clipped from V and 2 bases from J, the junction kept 9 bases outside the gene matches. The DNA of the CDR3 is TGTGCCAGCAGCGTAGCTACCGGGAGCGGGGGACAAGAGACCCAGTACTTC. Amino acids: CASSVATGSGGQETQYF. Based on the CDR3 plus reference TRBV9 and TRBJ2-5, the full variable domain is DSGVTQTPKHLITATGQRVTLRCSPRSGDLSVYWYQQSLDQGLQFLIQYYNGEERAKGNILERFSAQQFPDLHSELNLSSLELGDSALYFCASSVATGSGGQETQYFGPGTRLLVL.

The chain employs TRBV15 and TRBJ2-3, with 11 bases lining up with TRBD2. Unmatched junction bases numbered 2, after V lost 8 bases and J lost 1 base. The CDR3 has 14 residues. Germline CDR1 is LNHNV and CDR2 is YYDKDF (reference sequence). CDR3 nucleotide sequence: TGTGCCACCTCACTAGCGGGGGGCACAGATACGCAGTATTTT. Residues: CATSLAGGTDTQYF.

V and J are TRBV13 and TRBJ2-5, with 8 positions matching TRBD1. With 5 bases clipped from V and 5 bases from J, the junction kept 10 bases outside the gene matches. Per germline, CDR1 PRHDT and CDR2 FYEKMQ (reference sequence). The CDR3 length is 15 residues. This CDR3 reads CASSLRQGNSETQYF. CDR3 coding DNA: TGTGCCAGCAGCCTAAGACAGGGGAACTCGGAGACCCAGTACTTC.

A single count supports this clone. The gene calls are TRBV5-6 and TRBJ2-7, with D uncertain. The CDR3 loop spans 11 amino acids. The germline V gene encodes CDR1 SGHDT and CDR2 YYEEEE. V was clipped by 3 bases and J by 7 bases, with 8 bases between them. CDR3 DNA: TGTGCCAGCAGCTCCGGATATGAGCAGTACTTC. It yields the protein CASSSGYEQYF.

The J gene is TRBJ1-1, the V gene TRBV6-6; D ambiguous. The CDR3 has 13 amino acids. Deletions cut 4 bases from V and 1 base from J, with 7 bases between. Germline V gene data show CDR1 as MNHNY and CDR2 as SVGAGI (reference sequence). CDR3 in amino acids: CASSWTGNTEAFF. The CDR3 nucleotides read TGTGCCAGCAGTTGGACGGGGAACACTGAAGCTTTCTTT.

The chain has TRBV21-1 and TRBJ2-7; the table calls TRBD1, which could not be checked here. TRBV21-1 is a pseudogene locus. The CDR3 loop spans 12 amino acids. The CDR3 coding sequence is TGTGCCAGCAGGACAGGGAATGACGAGCAGTACTTC. This sequence encodes CASRTGNDEQYF.

The chain links TRBV5-5 to TRBJ1-5, with 10 bases that match TRBD1. The germline V gene encodes CDR1 SGHKS and CDR2 YYEKEE (reference sequence). The length of the CDR3 is 16 residues. V lost 0 bases and J lost 10; bases outside the gene matches: 10. The CDR3 DNA sequence: TGTGCCAGCAGCTTGGGGGGGGGACAGGGGTCGGTACCCCAGCATTTT. The encoded protein is CASSLGGGQGSVPQHF.

This chain connects TRBV7-9 to TRBJ2-1; 8 bases are a match to TRBD2. Looked up from germline, CDR1 is SEHNR and CDR2 is FQNEAQ (reference sequence). V dropped 7 bases and J dropped 1; count of bases not matched to a gene: 12. The CDR3 has 17 amino acids. CDR3: CASIRSRAGVSYNEQFF. The CDR3 DNA reads TGTGCCAGCATCAGATCCAGAGCGGGAGTTTCCTACAATGAGCAGTTCTTC.

The sample holds a few counts of this clone. The chain carries TRBV7-2 and TRBJ2-3, with D perhaps matching TRBD1 or TRBD2 (6 bases each). CDR3 length: 13 residues. In germline, CDR1 is SGHTA, CDR2 FQGNSA. The V end was cut by 6 bases, the J end by 6 bases, with 13 bases between. The CDR3 region is CASRPRGLDTQYF. The DNA of the CDR3 is TGTGCCAGCAGACCCCGGGGGCTTGATACGCAGTATTTT.

The V call is TRBV15, the J call TRBJ2-1, with 10 bases matching TRBD2. J lost 3 bases, V lost 1 base, and 3 bases had no gene match. This CDR3 is built from 16 residues. The germline V gene has CDR1 LNHNV and CDR2 YYDKDF (reference sequence). Written as DNA, the CDR3 is TGTGCCACCAGCAGAGGGACTAGCGGTCTCTACAATGAGCAGTTCTTC. Translated, it gives CATSRGTSGLYNEQFF.

The genes are TRBV7-9 and TRBJ1-1; D ambiguous. Between the trimmed V and J ends, which lost 3 bases and 1 base, there was a span of 6 bases. The CDR3 has 13 residues. Germline CDR1 is SEHNR and CDR2 is FQNEAQ (reference sequence). In nucleotides, the CDR3 is TGTGCCAGCAGCTTGCCCACGAACACTGAAGCTTTCTTT. Protein sequence: CASSLPTNTEAFF.

V usage is TRBV7-9 and J usage is TRBJ2-1, with D possibly being TRBD1 or TRBD2 (5 bases each). V gave up 7 bases and J gave up 2 bases, with 12 bases separating them. CDR3 length equals 14 residues. The V gene's germline CDR1 is SEHNR and CDR2 FQNEAQ (reference sequence). CDR3: CASTSQGPYNEQFF. The CDR3 DNA is TGTGCCAGCACCTCCCAGGGACCCTACAATGAGCAGTTCTTC.

The chain joins TRBV10-3 to TRBJ1-1, with no clear D. Per the germline V gene, CDR1 is ENHRY and CDR2 is SYGVKD. The CDR3 has 13 amino acids. Trimming shortened V by 8 bases and J by 0 bases, and 10 bases separated the two germline ends. The CDR3 coding sequence is TGTGCCATCCATTCGGGAATGAACACTGAAGCTTTCTTT. Its translation: CAIHSGMNTEAFF.

The J gene is TRBJ2-1, the V gene TRBV2, with 11 bases lining up with TRBD2. The CDR3 totals 15 residues. Germline V gene sequence: CDR1 SNHLY, CDR2 FYNNEI. V trimming: 4 bases; J trimming: 5 bases; junction bases outside the gene matches: 4. The CDR3 DNA sequence: TGTGCCAGCAGTGCGCGGACTAGCGGGCACAATGAGCAGTTCTTC. Translated: CASSARTSGHNEQFF.

This clone was recorded only once. The chain is built from TRBV13 and TRBJ2-2, with D perhaps matching TRBD2 (6 bases). The CDR3 length is 15 residues. CDR1 is PRHDT, CDR2 FYEKMQ, per germline (reference sequence). The V end lost 0 bases, the J end lost 8 bases, and 13 bases lay between the germline ends. CDR3 nucleotide sequence: TGTGCCAGCAGCTTAGGGACAGTCGGGACTGGGGAGCTGTTTTTT. Translating gives CASSLGTVGTGELFF.

The chain joins TRBV5-4 to TRBJ2-1; unclear D gene. V dropped 4 bases and J dropped 8 bases, with 10 bases sitting between them. Germline CDR1 is SGHNT and CDR2 is YYREEE (reference sequence). CDR3 length: 12 amino acids. The CDR3 region has the DNA TGTGCCAGCAGCCGCCTAGAGGATGAGCAGTTCTTC. Protein sequence: CASSRLEDEQFF.